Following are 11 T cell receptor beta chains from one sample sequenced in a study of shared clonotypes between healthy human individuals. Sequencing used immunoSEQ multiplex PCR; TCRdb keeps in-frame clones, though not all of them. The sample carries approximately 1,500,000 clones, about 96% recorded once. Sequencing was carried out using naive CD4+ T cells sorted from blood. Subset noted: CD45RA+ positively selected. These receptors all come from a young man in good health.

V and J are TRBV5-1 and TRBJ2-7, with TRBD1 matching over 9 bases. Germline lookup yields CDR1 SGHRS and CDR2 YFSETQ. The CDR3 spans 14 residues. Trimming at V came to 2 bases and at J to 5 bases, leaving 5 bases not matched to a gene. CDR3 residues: CASSLRTGVNEQYF. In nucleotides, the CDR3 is TGCGCCAGCAGCTTAAGGACAGGGGTAAACGAGCAGTACTTC.

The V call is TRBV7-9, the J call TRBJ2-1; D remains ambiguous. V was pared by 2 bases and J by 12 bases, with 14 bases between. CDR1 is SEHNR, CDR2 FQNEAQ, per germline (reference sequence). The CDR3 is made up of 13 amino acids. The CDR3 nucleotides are TGTGCCAGCAGCTTAAAGGCCGGCGGACGGCAGTTCTTC. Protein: CASSLKAGGRQFF. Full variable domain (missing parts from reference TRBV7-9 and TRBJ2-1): DTGVSQNPRHKITKRGQNVTFRCDPISEHNRLYWYRQTLGQGPEFLTYFQNEAQLEKSRLLSDRFSAERPKGSFSTLEIQRTEQGDSAMYLCASSLKAGGRQFFGPGTRLTVL.

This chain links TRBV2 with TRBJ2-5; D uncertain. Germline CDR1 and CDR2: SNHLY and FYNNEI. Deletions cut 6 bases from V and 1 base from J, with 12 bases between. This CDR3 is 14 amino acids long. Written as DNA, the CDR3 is TGTGCCAGCAGGTTCGGTCTGGGCCAAGAGACCCAGTACTTC. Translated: CASRFGLGQETQYF.

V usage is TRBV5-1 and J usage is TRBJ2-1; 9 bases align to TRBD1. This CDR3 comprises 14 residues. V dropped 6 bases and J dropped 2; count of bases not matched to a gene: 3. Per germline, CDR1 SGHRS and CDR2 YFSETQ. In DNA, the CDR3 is TGCGCCAGCACACGACAGGGGGCCTACAATGAGCAGTTCTTC. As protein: CASTRQGAYNEQFF.

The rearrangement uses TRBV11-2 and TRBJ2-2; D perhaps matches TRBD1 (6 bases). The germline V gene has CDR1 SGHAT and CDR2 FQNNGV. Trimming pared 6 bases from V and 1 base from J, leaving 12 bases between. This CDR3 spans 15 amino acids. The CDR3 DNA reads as TGTGCCAGCAGACAGGTCAGGGGGAACACCGGGGAGCTGTTTTTT. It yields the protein CASRQVRGNTGELFF.

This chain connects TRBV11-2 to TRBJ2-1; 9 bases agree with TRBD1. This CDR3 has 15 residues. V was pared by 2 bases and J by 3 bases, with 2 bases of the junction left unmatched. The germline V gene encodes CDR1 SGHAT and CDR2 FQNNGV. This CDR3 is CASSLSTGGYNEQFF. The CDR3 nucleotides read TGTGCCAGCAGCTTATCGACAGGGGGCTACAATGAGCAGTTCTTC.

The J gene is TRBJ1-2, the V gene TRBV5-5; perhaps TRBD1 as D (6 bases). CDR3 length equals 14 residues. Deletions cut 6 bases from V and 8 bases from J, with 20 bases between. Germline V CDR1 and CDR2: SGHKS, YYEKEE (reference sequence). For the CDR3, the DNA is TGTGCCAGCACCTCGTACAACGGGGGGCTAGGCTACACCTTC. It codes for CASTSYNGGLGYTF.

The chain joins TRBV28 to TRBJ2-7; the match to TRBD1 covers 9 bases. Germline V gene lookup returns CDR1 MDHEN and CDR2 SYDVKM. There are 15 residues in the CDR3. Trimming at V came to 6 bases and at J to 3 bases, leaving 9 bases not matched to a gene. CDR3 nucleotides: TGTGCCAGCAGGGGCCCCGGGACAGGGCTCTACGAGCAGTACTTC. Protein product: CASRGPGTGLYEQYF.

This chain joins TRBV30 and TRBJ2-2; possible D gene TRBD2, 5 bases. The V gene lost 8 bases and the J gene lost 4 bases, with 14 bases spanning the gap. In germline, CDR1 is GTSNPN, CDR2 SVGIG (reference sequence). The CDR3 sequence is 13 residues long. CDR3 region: CAECPSGTGELFF. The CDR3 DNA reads TGTGCCGAGTGCCCAAGCGGCACCGGGGAGCTGTTTTTT.

CDR3 in DNA: TGTGCCAGCAGCCTACTCCCAGGTAGGTCTGGAAACACCATATATTTT. As protein: CASSLLPGRSGNTIYF. The genes are TRBV7-9 and TRBJ1-3; D is undetermined. Trimming took off 5 bases at V and 1 base at J, with 15 bases between the two ends. This CDR3 region has 16 residues. Germline loops: CDR1 SEHNR, CDR2 FQNEAQ (reference sequence).

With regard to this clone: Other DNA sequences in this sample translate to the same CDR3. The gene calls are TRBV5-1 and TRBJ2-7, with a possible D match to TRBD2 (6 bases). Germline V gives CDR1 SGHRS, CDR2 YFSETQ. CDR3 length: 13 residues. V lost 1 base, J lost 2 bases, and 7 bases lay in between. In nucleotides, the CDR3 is TGCGCCAGCAGCTTGCCGGGGGCCTACGAGCAGTACTTC. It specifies CASSLPGAYEQYF.